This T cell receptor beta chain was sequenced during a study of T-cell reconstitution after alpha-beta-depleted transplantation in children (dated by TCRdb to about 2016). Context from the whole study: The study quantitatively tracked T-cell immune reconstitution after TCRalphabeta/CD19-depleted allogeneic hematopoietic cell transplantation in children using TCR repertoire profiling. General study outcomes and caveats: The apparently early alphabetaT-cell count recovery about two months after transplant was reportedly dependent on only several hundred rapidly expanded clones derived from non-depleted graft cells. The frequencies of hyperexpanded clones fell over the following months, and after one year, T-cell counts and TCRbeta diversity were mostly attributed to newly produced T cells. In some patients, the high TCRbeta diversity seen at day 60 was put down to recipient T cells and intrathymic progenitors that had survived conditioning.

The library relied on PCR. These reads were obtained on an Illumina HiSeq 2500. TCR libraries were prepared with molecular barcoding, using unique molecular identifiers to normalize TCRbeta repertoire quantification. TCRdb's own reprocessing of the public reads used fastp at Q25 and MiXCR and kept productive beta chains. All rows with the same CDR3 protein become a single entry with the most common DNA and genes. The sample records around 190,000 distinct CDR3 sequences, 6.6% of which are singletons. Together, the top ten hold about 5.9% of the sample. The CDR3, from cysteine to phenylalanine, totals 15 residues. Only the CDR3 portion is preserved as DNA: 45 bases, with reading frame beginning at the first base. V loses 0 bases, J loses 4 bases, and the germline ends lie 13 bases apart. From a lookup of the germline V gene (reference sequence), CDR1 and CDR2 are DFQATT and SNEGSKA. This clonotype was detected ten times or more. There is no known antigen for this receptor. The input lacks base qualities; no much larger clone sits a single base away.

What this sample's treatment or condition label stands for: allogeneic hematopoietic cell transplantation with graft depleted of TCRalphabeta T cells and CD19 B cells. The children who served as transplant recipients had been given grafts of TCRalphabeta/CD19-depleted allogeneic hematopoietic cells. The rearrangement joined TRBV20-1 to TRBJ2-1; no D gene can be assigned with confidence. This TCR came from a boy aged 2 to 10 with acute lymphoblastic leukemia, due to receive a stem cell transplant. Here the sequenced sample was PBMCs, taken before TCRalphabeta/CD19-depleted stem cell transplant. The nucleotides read TGCAGTGCTAGAGATCTCGTGAACTTTTACAATGAGCAGTTCTTC. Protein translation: CSARDLVNFYNEQFF.